The 6 T cell receptor beta chains in this list originate from one sample, sequenced in a study of T-cell memory formation after mild COVID-19 (dated by TCRdb to about 2021). Libraries were constructed by 5' RACE. The sequencer listed for this sample is Illumina NovaSeq 6000. TCRdb's own reprocessing of the public reads used fastp at Q25 and MiXCR and kept productive beta chains. Each CDR3 protein appears once, grouped with its most common genes and DNA. In all, the sample holds over 450,000 distinct CDR3 sequences, and around 21% of those were seen once. The top ten hold under 15% of the sample. Material: PBMCs or a T cell subset sorted from them (not recorded which). These receptors all come from an adult woman who had mild COVID-19 (a few samples of this study predate the infection). The sample titles of this study are shuffled in the database, so cell type and time point are left out; the donor was told from shared clones.

This clonotype was counted a few times. The V and J genes are TRBV24-1 and TRBJ2-7; 11 bases are shared with TRBD1. This CDR3 is built from 14 residues. Germline-derived CDR1 and CDR2 are KGHDR and SFDVKD. V lost 3 bases, J lost 7 bases, and 4 bases stayed unmatched. For the CDR3, the DNA is TGTGCCACCAGTGATCCGGACAGGGGGCGGGAGCAGTACTTC. It translates to CATSDPDRGREQYF.

The rearrangement links TRBV7-6 to TRBJ1-1; a possible D gene is TRBD1 (5 bases). Trimming shortened V by 1 base and J by 5 bases, and 11 bases separated the two germline ends. Germline V CDR1 and CDR2: SGHVS, FNYEAQ. CDR3 length: 14 amino acids. The CDR3 spells CASSLELGGTEAFF. The CDR3 DNA follows: TGTGCCAGCAGCTTAGAACTTGGGGGAACTGAAGCTTTCTTT.

This clonotype was picked up many times. This chain connects TRBV4-1 to TRBJ2-7; D ambiguous. The CDR3 is made up of 15 amino acids. The germline V gene encodes CDR1 MGHRA and CDR2 YSYEKL. The V end was cut by 0 bases, the J end by 0 bases, with 9 bases between. This chain's CDR3 is CASSQDWTPSYEQYF. CDR3 coding DNA: TGCGCCAGCAGCCAAGATTGGACGCCCTCCTACGAGCAGTACTTC.

The chain employs TRBV10-3 and TRBJ1-1; D is perhaps TRBD1 (6 bases). Germline CDR1 ENHRY, CDR2 SYGVKD. CDR3 length: 14 residues. Trimming pared 10 bases from V and 8 bases from J, leaving 23 bases between. CDR3 region: CATGTGTPIGEAFF. The CDR3 DNA follows: TGTGCCACGGGAACCGGGACACCGATCGGGGAAGCTTTCTTT.

This chain connects TRBV6-1 to TRBJ1-1; 7 bases map to TRBD1. V trimming: 8 bases; J trimming: 1 base; junction bases outside the gene matches: 4. CDR1 is MNHNS, CDR2 SASEGT, per germline. The CDR3 sequence is 13 residues long. The CDR3 is CASEGTENTEAFF. The CDR3, as DNA: TGTGCCAGCGAAGGGACAGAGAACACTGAAGCTTTCTTT.

The gene calls are TRBV7-6 and TRBJ2-7, with D perhaps TRBD2 (5 bases). The V end was cut by 1 base, the J end by 5 bases, with 15 bases between. The length of the CDR3 is 15 residues. Per the germline V gene, CDR1 is SGHVS and CDR2 is FNYEAQ. The CDR3 loop reads CASSLVGASWDEQYF. CDR3 DNA sequence: TGTGCCAGCAGCTTAGTTGGTGCTAGCTGGGACGAGCAGTACTTC.